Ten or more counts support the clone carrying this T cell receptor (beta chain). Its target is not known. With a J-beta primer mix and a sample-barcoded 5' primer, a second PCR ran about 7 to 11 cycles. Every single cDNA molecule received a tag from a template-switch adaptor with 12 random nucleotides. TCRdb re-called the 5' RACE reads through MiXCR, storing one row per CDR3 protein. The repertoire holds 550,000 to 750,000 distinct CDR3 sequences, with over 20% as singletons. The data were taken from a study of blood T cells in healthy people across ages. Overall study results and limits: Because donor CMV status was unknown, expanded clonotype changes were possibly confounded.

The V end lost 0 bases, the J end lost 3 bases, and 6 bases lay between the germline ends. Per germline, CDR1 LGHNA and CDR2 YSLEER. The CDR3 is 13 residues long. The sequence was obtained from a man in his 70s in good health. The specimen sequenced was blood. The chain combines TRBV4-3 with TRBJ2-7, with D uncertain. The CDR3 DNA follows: TGCGCCAGCAGCCAAGATAGGTACTACGAGCAGTACTTC. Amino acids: CASSQDRYYEQYF.